The 26 T cell receptor beta chains in this list originate from one sample, sequenced in a study of blood T cell repertoires in COVID-19. TCRdb's table, derived via immunoSEQ multiplex PCR, lists solely in-frame clones and lacks some. Found here are some 100,000 clones, just over 85% of them singletons; the top ten hold around 2.1%. The source material was peripheral blood. The receptors derive from a man aged 50 or older with COVID-19, enrolled during active disease.

The J gene is TRBJ1-3, the V gene TRBV28; D is ambiguous. The CDR3 sequence is 14 residues long. CDR1 MDHEN and CDR2 SYDVKM come from the germline V gene. The germline V and J ends were trimmed by 5 bases and 1 base, with 9 bases remaining between them. The CDR3 DNA follows: TGTGCCAGCAGTAGCCTCTGGTCTGGAAACACCATATATTTT. Translated: CASSSLWSGNTIYF.

The J gene is TRBJ2-5, the V gene TRBV9, with a possible D match to TRBD2 (5 bases). Germline CDR1 is SGDLS and CDR2 is YYNGEE. V was shortened by 0 bases and J by 2 bases, with 8 bases between the two germline ends. The CDR3 runs to 14 residues. The CDR3: CASSVDWRQETQYF. DNA for the CDR3: TGTGCCAGCAGCGTAGATTGGAGGCAAGAGACCCAGTACTTC.

This sequence joins TRBV6-6 and TRBJ1-5; 7 bases are a match to TRBD1. Germline V gene data show CDR1 as MNHNY and CDR2 as SVGAGI (reference sequence). This CDR3 region has 14 residues. Trimming removed 4 bases from V and 7 bases from J; junction bases left unmatched: 7. The CDR3 sequence: CASSSSGTEQPQHF. The DNA for the CDR3 is TGTGCCAGCAGTTCCTCAGGGACAGAACAGCCCCAGCATTTT.

V usage is TRBV5-4 and J usage is TRBJ2-5; 7 bases are shared with TRBD1. CDR3 length equals 15 residues. Germline values: CDR1 SGHNT, CDR2 YYREEE (reference sequence). The ends lost 3 bases at V and 5 bases at J; junction bases unmatched: 10. CDR3 nucleotide sequence: TGTGCCAGCAGCTCGGGTCCAGGGGGAATTGAGACCCAGTACTTC. It translates to CASSSGPGGIETQYF.

This clone has only a few counts. The chain has TRBV10-3 and TRBJ1-1, with D perhaps matching TRBD1 (5 bases). Germline values: CDR1 ENHRY, CDR2 SYGVKD. The V gene lost 11 bases and the J gene lost 3 bases, with 16 bases spanning the gap. This CDR3 is 13 amino acids long. The CDR3 sequence: CAYAGRLDTEAFF. The CDR3 bases are TGTGCCTACGCAGGGAGGCTGGACACTGAAGCTTTCTTT.

J is TRBJ2-6 and V is TRBV15, with D possibly matching TRBD1 (5 bases). The CDR3 contains 15 residues. CDR1 LNHNV and CDR2 YYDKDF come from the germline V gene (reference sequence). V shed 5 bases and J shed 0 bases, with 8 bases lying between them. Here the CDR3 reads CATSSGRSGANVLTF. Written as DNA, the CDR3 is TGTGCCACCAGCTCAGGGCGCTCTGGGGCCAACGTCCTGACTTTC.

The rearrangement uses TRBV28 and TRBJ1-5, with no clear D. This CDR3 has 14 residues. Germline V gives CDR1 MDHEN, CDR2 SYDVKM. The germline V and J ends were trimmed by 6 bases and 2 bases, with 11 bases remaining between them. This CDR3 reads CASRSLGGNQPQHF. The DNA for the CDR3 is TGTGCCAGCAGGTCGCTGGGAGGCAATCAGCCCCAGCATTTT.

J is TRBJ1-3 and V is TRBV3-1 (or the pseudogene TRBV3-2); 8 nucleotides match TRBD1. V was clipped by 4 bases and J by 4 bases; unmatched bases: 6. The CDR3 runs to 15 residues. Per the germline V gene, CDR1 is LGHDT and CDR2 is YNNKEL (reference sequence). The CDR3 is CASSPKDRAGNTIYF. The CDR3 DNA is TGTGCCAGCAGCCCCAAGGACAGGGCCGGAAACACCATATATTTT.

The V and J genes are TRBV7-9 and TRBJ1-3; D is ambiguous. In germline, CDR1 is SEHNR, CDR2 FQNEAQ (reference sequence). V was pared by 5 bases and J by 4 bases, with 15 bases between. The CDR3 runs 15 residues. The CDR3 here is CASSPARGTGNTIYF. The CDR3 region has the DNA TGTGCCAGCAGCCCGGCTCGGGGTACGGGAAACACCATATATTTT.

The chain recombines TRBV27 with TRBJ1-1, with D possibly TRBD1 on 6 matching bases. The V end was cut by 3 bases, the J end by 5 bases, with 13 bases between. The CDR3 runs 14 residues. Germline V gene data show CDR1 as MNHEY and CDR2 as SMNVEV (reference sequence). The CDR3 spells CASSFSLQGTEAFF. The CDR3, as DNA: TGTGCCAGCAGTTTTTCGTTACAGGGAACTGAAGCTTTCTTT.

The chain has TRBV7-9 and TRBJ2-1; possible D gene TRBD2, 6 bases. Germline CDR1 and CDR2: SEHNR and FQNEAQ (reference sequence). The V gene lost 5 bases and the J gene lost 12 bases, with 14 bases spanning the gap. This CDR3 is built from 12 residues. CDR3 in DNA: TGTGCCAGCAGCGCCCTGGGAGGAGGGCAGTTCTTC. The encoded protein is CASSALGGGQFF.

J is TRBJ2-1 and V is TRBV28; 8 bases map to TRBD1. The CDR3 is made up of 14 amino acids. The germline V gene has CDR1 MDHEN and CDR2 SYDVKM. V was clipped by 6 bases and J by 0 bases; unmatched bases: 1. Here the CDR3 reads CASSQGASYNEQFF. DNA for the CDR3: TGTGCCAGCAGCCAGGGGGCCTCCTACAATGAGCAGTTCTTC.

V and J are TRBV6-5 and TRBJ2-5; 9 bases line up with TRBD1. V lost 6 bases, J lost 3 bases, and 5 bases stayed unmatched. CDR3 length: 14 amino acids. Germline CDR1 MNHEY, CDR2 SVGAGI. CDR3 coding DNA: TGTGCCAGCAGAAAACAGGGGGCGAAAGAGACCCAGTACTTC. Protein sequence: CASRKQGAKETQYF.

This chain links TRBV5-4 with TRBJ2-3, with 10 bases fitting TRBD2. This CDR3 has 19 amino acids. In germline, CDR1 is SGHNT, CDR2 YYREEE (reference sequence). Trimming at V came to 2 bases and at J to 1 base, leaving 13 bases not matched to a gene. This CDR3 reads CASSFPGLADRLGTDTQYF. The CDR3 region has the DNA TGTGCCAGCAGCTTCCCTGGACTAGCGGACCGCTTAGGCACAGATACGCAGTATTTT.

This clone appeared a single time. The chain employs TRBV10-1 and TRBJ2-5, with a tentative D call TRBD2 (7 bases). The CDR3 spans 15 residues. Germline values: CDR1 WNHNN, CDR2 SYGVQD (reference sequence). Trimming stripped 2 bases from V and 7 bases from J, with 17 bases between. The CDR3 sequence: CASSEAVGGAGTQYF. The DNA of the CDR3 is TGCGCCAGCAGTGAGGCCGTGGGGGGGGCCGGGACCCAGTACTTC.

This clone was seen only once. V and J are TRBV3-1 (or the pseudogene TRBV3-2) and TRBJ2-3, with a weak D call TRBD2 (5 bases). The CDR3 is 13 residues long. With 7 bases removed from V and 5 bases from J, the gap between germline ends came to 13 bases. Germline loops: CDR1 LGHDT, CDR2 YNNKEL (reference sequence). The chain's CDR3 is CASTSSGRDTQYF. The CDR3 nucleotides read TGTGCCAGCACCTCATCTGGGAGAGATACGCAGTATTTT.

The chain couples TRBV4-1 to TRBJ2-1; 13 nucleotides agree with TRBD2. The germline V gene encodes CDR1 MGHRA and CDR2 YSYEKL. V was pared by 4 bases and J by 7 bases, with 4 bases of the junction left unmatched. The CDR3 loop spans 15 amino acids. The CDR3 nucleotides are TGCGCCAGCAGCCCGGGACTAGCGGGGAAAAATGAGCAGTTCTTC. Translated: CASSPGLAGKNEQFF.

V usage is TRBV5-1 and J usage is TRBJ2-3, with a tentative D call TRBD1 (6 bases). This CDR3 has 15 amino acids. With 7 bases removed from V and 0 bases from J, the gap between germline ends came to 15 bases. Germline CDR1 and CDR2: SGHRS and YFSETQ. The CDR3 loop reads CASAGTHTSTDTQYF. CDR3 coding DNA: TGCGCCAGCGCCGGGACACACACGAGCACAGATACGCAGTATTTT. Supplemented by reference TRBV5-1 and TRBJ2-3, the full variable domain reads KAGVTQTPRYLIKTRGQQVTLSCSPISGHRSVSWYQQTPGQGLQFLFEYFSETQRNKGNFPGRFSGRQFSNSRSEMNVSTLELGDSALYLCASAGTHTSTDTQYFGPGTRLTVL.

The genes are TRBV7-2 and TRBJ2-7; D is ambiguous. Germline CDR1 is SGHTA and CDR2 is FQGNSA. This CDR3 spans 13 amino acids. V dropped 5 bases and J dropped 1 base, with 9 bases sitting between them. CDR3 nucleotide sequence: TGTGCCAGCAGCCCCCCTCTTTCCTACGAGCAGTACTTC. Its translation: CASSPPLSYEQYF. Supplemented by reference TRBV7-2 and TRBJ2-7, the full variable domain reads GAGVSQSPSNKVTEKGKDVELRCDPISGHTALYWYRQSLGQGLEFLIYFQGNSAPDKSGLPSDRFSAERTGGSVSTLTIQRTQQEDSAVYLCASSPPLSYEQYFGPGTRLTVT.

J is TRBJ1-2 and V is TRBV6-5; 10 nucleotides line up with TRBD1. Germline-derived CDR1 and CDR2 are MNHEY and SVGAGI. The CDR3 contains 15 residues. V shed 5 bases and J 5 bases; nucleotides not matched to a gene: 8. The CDR3: CASSRPTGGEYGYTF. The CDR3 bases are TGTGCCAGCAGTAGACCGACAGGGGGCGAGTATGGCTACACCTTC.

This clone has more than one count but fewer than ten. The V gene is TRBV30, the J gene TRBJ1-5, with TRBD1 matching 10 bases. Losses at the gene ends were 2 bases for V and 6 bases for J; bases not matched to a gene: 10. The germline V gene has CDR1 GTSNPN and CDR2 SVGIG (reference sequence). This CDR3 has 16 residues. Here the CDR3 DNA reads TGTGCCTGGAGTCCCCCCGGGACAGGGGTGATTCAGCCCCAGCATTTT. Translating gives CAWSPPGTGVIQPQHF.

This clone was counted only a few times. The chain is built from TRBV21-1 and TRBJ1-3; the DNA was not compared with TRBD1, the D call given in the table. TRBV21-1 is described as a pseudogene. This CDR3 spans 16 amino acids. The CDR3 is CASSAVQGAFGNTIYF. DNA of the CDR3: TGTGCCAGCAGCGCCGTACAGGGGGCGTTTGGAAACACCATATATTTT.

This clone has a single count. CDR3 amino acids: CASSQDRRPLTEKLFF. The CDR3 DNA is TGCGCCAGCAGCCAAGATCGGAGGCCCCTTACTGAAAAACTGTTTTTT. The chain joins TRBV4-3 to TRBJ1-4; D gene uncertain. Germline CDR1 LGHNA, CDR2 YSLEER. Deletions cut 0 bases from V and 7 bases from J, with 15 bases between. This CDR3 comprises 16 residues.

This rearrangement joins TRBV5-1 to TRBJ1-4, with D perhaps matching TRBD1 (6 bases). Germline assignment: CDR1 SGHRS and CDR2 YFSETQ. The CDR3 has 12 amino acids. V was trimmed by 7 bases and J by 5 bases, leaving 9 bases between them. The chain's CDR3 is CASGGPNEKLFF. The CDR3 DNA is TGCGCCAGCGGGGGCCCAAATGAAAAACTGTTTTTT.

The V gene is TRBV4-1, the J gene TRBJ1-1, with D possibly TRBD1 on 5 matching bases. This CDR3 is 15 amino acids long. V was pared by 3 bases and J by 2 bases, with 13 bases between. The germline V gene encodes CDR1 MGHRA and CDR2 YSYEKL. The CDR3 protein is CASSHAGRGNTEAFF. CDR3 bases: TGCGCCAGCAGCCACGCAGGGAGGGGAAACACTGAAGCTTTCTTT.

This clone was observed once. The genes are TRBV6-5 and TRBJ2-7; possibly TRBD1 for D (5 bases). Germline V gene data show CDR1 as MNHEY and CDR2 as SVGAGI. CDR3 length equals 14 residues. Deletions cut 2 bases from V and 2 bases from J, with 10 bases between. The chain's CDR3 is CASSYEAGTYEQYF. Written as DNA, the CDR3 is TGTGCCAGCAGTTACGAGGCAGGGACCTACGAGCAGTACTTC.